This TCR beta chain derives from a study of spatial heterogeneity in lung cancer. Across the study: Compared with alpha-chain sequences, beta-chain sequences were consistently detected in greater numbers. Study-level findings and limits: In tumors, expanded intratumoral alpha and beta TCR counts tracked mutation counts.

TCRdb analysed the 5' RACE reads with MiXCR anew, one entry per CDR3 protein. The table includes 9,700 or so distinct CDR3 sequences, over 6% detected once. The V end was cut by 7 bases, the J end by 7 bases, with 14 bases between. The CDR3 is 13 residues long. In germline, CDR1 is SNHLY, CDR2 FYNNEI. Time point indicated: sample taken at primary tumor resection. The donor group consisted of approximately 77 patients who had untreated, early-stage non-small cell lung cancer. The study sequenced unsorted whole RNA from tumor, nontumor lung or frozen PBMC. This clonotype occurred many times. Its antigen is not known.

V is TRBV2 and J is TRBJ1-5; D may be TRBD1 (6 bases). This receptor was taken from a male donor with early-stage non-small cell lung cancer. This specimen was lung tumor tissue, taken at surgery. In DNA form, the CDR3 reads TGTGCCAGCAATCGGGGGCTTGGACAGCCCCAGCATTTT. It translates to CASNRGLGQPQHF.